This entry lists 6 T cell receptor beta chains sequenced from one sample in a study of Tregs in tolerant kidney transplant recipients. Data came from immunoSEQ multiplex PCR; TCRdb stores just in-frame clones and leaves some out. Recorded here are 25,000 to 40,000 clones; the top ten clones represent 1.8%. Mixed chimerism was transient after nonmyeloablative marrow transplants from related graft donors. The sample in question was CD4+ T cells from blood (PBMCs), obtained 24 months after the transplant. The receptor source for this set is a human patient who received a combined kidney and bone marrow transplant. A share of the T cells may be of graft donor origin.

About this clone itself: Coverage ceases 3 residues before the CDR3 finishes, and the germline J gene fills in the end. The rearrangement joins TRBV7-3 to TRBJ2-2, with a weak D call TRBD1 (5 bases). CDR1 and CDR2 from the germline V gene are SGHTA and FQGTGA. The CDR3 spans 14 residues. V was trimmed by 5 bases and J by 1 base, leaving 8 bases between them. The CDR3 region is CASSDGQNTGELFF. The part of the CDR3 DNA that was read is TGTGCCAGCAGCGACGGACAGAACACCGGGGAG.

The part of the CDR3 DNA that was read is TGTGCCAGCAGTGAGACAGGGGGCACTGAA. Protein product: CASSETGGTE. The entire CDR3 sequence reads CASSETGGTEAFF. The V call is TRBV2, the J call TRBJ1-1, with 9 bases that match TRBD1. Read sequence stops 3 residues before the CDR3 end, and the germline J gene provides the missing end. Germline V gives CDR1 SNHLY, CDR2 FYNNEI. This CDR3 is built from 13 residues. V gave up 3 bases and J gave up 4 bases; unmatched junction bases: 0.

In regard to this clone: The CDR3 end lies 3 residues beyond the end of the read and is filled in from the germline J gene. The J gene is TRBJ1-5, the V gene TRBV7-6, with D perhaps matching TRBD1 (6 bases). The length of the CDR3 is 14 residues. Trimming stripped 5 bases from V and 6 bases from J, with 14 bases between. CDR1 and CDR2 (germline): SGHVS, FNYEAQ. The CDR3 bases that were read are TGTGCCAGCAGCGGGGCGGGGGCTGGTCAGCCC. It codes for CASSGAGAGQP. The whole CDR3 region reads CASSGAGAGQPQHF. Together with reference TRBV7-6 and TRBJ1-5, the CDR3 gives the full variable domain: GAGVSQSPRYKVTKRGQDVALRCDPISGHVSLYWYRQALGQGPEFLTYFNYEAQQDKSGLPNDRFSAERPEGSISTLTIQRTEQRDSAMYRCASSGAGAGQPQHFGDGTRLSIL.

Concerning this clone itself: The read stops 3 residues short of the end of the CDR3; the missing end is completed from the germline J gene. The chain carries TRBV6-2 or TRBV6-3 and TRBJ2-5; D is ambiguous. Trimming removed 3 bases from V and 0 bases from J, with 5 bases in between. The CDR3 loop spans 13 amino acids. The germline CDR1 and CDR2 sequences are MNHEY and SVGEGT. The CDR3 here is CASSYLYQETQYF. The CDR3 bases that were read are TGTGCCAGCAGTTATCTGTACCAAGAGACC.

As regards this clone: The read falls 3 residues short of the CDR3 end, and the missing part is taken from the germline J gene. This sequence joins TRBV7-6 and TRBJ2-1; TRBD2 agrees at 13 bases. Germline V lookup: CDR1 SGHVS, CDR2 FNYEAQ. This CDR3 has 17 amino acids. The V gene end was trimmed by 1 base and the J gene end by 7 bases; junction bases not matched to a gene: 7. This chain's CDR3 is CASSLGPGLAGWNEQFF. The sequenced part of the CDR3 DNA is TGTGCCAGCAGCTTAGGTCCGGGACTAGCGGGATGGAATGAG.

The CDR3 sequence: CSARGLARGSKAGANVLTF. The sequenced CDR3 bases are TGCAGTGCTAGAGGTCTGGCCAGGGGTTCTAAGGCTGGGGCCAACGTC. The chain has TRBV20-1 and TRBJ2-6; a weak D match, TRBD1 (6 bases). From the germline J gene comes the end of the CDR3, since the read stops 3 residues before it. V was pared by 1 base and J by 2 bases, with 21 bases between. Germline CDR1 is DFQATT and CDR2 is SNEGSKA (reference sequence). The CDR3 has 19 amino acids.